The 17 T cell receptor beta chains presented below share a single source sample, sequenced in a study of shared T cell receptors in the human thymus. Sequencing was performed with immunoSEQ multiplex PCR; in TCRdb, only in-frame clones are kept and a portion is missing. The sample records hundreds of thousands of clones, approximately 90% being singletons. This sample also appeared in a second study, on human thymus T cells.

The sample was thymocytes. Source of these receptors: a boy under two years old with a congenital heart defect.

This sequence joins TRBV18 and TRBJ1-1; D is perhaps TRBD1 (5 bases). Deletions cut 1 base from V and 1 base from J, with 16 bases between. Germline assignment: CDR1 KGHSH and CDR2 LQKENI. This CDR3 is built from 17 residues. The CDR3: CASSPRGGEGRNTEAFF. In nucleotides, the CDR3 is TGTGCCAGCTCACCACGGGGGGGGGAGGGCCGGAACACTGAAGCTTTCTTT.

The gene calls are TRBV5-1 and TRBJ2-3; 9 nucleotides align to TRBD1. This CDR3 is built from 19 residues. J was trimmed by 6 bases and V by 7 bases; bases with no gene match: 24. Germline CDR1 reads SGHRS; CDR2 reads YFSETQ. The CDR3 sequence: CASCSGGQGQCVFLDTQYF. CDR3 in DNA: TGCGCCAGCTGCTCCGGCGGACAGGGGCAGTGCGTCTTTCTGGATACGCAGTATTTT.

Here the CDR3 reads CAIRTTAKETQYF. The DNA for the CDR3 is TGTGCCATCCGGACGACAGCGAAAGAGACCCAGTACTTC. This chain joins TRBV10-3 and TRBJ2-5; D possibly corresponds to TRBD1 (5 bases). Trimming left V 8 bases short and J 3 bases short, with 13 bases between. The CDR3 sequence is 13 residues long. Germline CDR1 and CDR2: ENHRY and SYGVKD.

The V and J genes are TRBV5-1 and TRBJ2-2; 9 bases are a match to TRBD2. The V gene end was trimmed by 4 bases and the J gene end by 5 bases; junction bases not matched to a gene: 6. This CDR3 region has 15 residues. The germline gives CDR1 SGHRS, CDR2 YFSETQ. CDR3 sequence: CASSTAGGGTGELFF. In DNA form, the CDR3 reads TGCGCCAGCAGCACAGCGGGGGGCGGGACCGGGGAGCTGTTTTTT.

V usage is TRBV29-1 and J usage is TRBJ2-7; a weak D match, TRBD2 (5 bases). With 1 base removed from V and 7 bases from J, the gap between germline ends came to 14 bases. Per the germline V gene, CDR1 is SQVTM and CDR2 is ANQGSEA. The CDR3 is 13 amino acids. The DNA for the CDR3 is TGCAGCGTTGAAGTCACCGAGGGTTCTGAGCAGTACTTC. Translating it yields CSVEVTEGSEQYF.

V usage is TRBV5-1 and J usage is TRBJ1-1; D call uncertain. V lost 0 bases and J lost 2, with 8 bases in between. CDR1 SGHRS and CDR2 YFSETQ come from the germline V gene. The CDR3 is 14 residues long. The CDR3 loop is CASSLVSENTEAFF. The DNA of the CDR3 is TGCGCCAGCAGCTTGGTTTCAGAAAACACTGAAGCTTTCTTT.

The V and J genes are TRBV6-5 and TRBJ2-7, with TRBD1 matching 7 bases. Per the germline V gene, CDR1 is MNHEY and CDR2 is SVGAGI. Trimming at V came to 4 bases and at J to 2 bases, leaving 11 bases not matched to a gene. CDR3 length: 16 residues. The DNA for the CDR3 is TGTGCCAGCAGTTCAAGGGGGCGGGCAGCCCCCTACGAGCAGTACTTC. Residues: CASSSRGRAAPYEQYF.

The chain employs TRBV11-2 and TRBJ2-5; D might be TRBD1 (6 bases). V was cut by 0 bases and J by 3 bases, with 8 bases left in between. CDR1 is SGHAT, CDR2 FQNNGV, per germline. CDR3 length: 14 amino acids. CDR3 residues: CASSLDEGEETQYF. In nucleotides, the CDR3 is TGTGCCAGCAGCTTAGATGAGGGGGAAGAGACCCAGTACTTC.

The DNA for the CDR3 is TGTGCCAGCAGTGACCCCGACAGATACGAGCAGTACTTC. As protein: CASSDPDRYEQYF. The chain joins TRBV2 to TRBJ2-7, with a possible D match to TRBD1 (5 bases). The germline V gene encodes CDR1 SNHLY and CDR2 FYNNEI. Trimming took 3 bases from V and 4 from J, leaving 10 bases between them. This CDR3 is built from 13 residues.

This rearrangement joins TRBV14 to TRBJ2-3; 13 nucleotides agree with TRBD2. This CDR3 has 17 amino acids. Unmatched junction bases numbered 6, after V lost 5 bases and J lost 1 base. The germline V gene has CDR1 SGHDN and CDR2 FVKESK. The CDR3 sequence is CASSGLAGDRGTDTQYF. The DNA for the CDR3 is TGTGCCAGCAGCGGACTAGCGGGAGATCGAGGCACAGATACGCAGTATTTT.

The V gene is TRBV5-1, the J gene TRBJ2-3, with 9 bases that match TRBD2. CDR3 length: 15 amino acids. From germline, CDR1 is SGHRS and CDR2 YFSETQ. V shed 3 bases and J 4 bases; nucleotides not matched to a gene: 6. CDR3 in amino acids: CASSSPGLAADTQYF. CDR3 bases: TGCGCCAGCAGCTCTCCGGGACTAGCTGCAGATACGCAGTATTTT.

The sample holds a few counts of this clone. The V gene is TRBV7-2, the J gene TRBJ2-5, with D tentatively TRBD1 (5 bases). This CDR3 has 18 amino acids. CDR1 is SGHTA and CDR2 is FQGNSA in the germline V gene. V lost 1 base and J 0 bases, leaving 18 bases between the germline ends. The CDR3 DNA reads as TGTGCCAGCAGCTTAGGTTTTAGGTGGCAGGGCCACCAAGAGACCCAGTACTTC. Its translation: CASSLGFRWQGHQETQYF.

This clone was observed a single time. This chain connects TRBV4-2 to TRBJ2-7, with a tentative D call TRBD1 (6 bases). The V end was cut by 0 bases, the J end by 1 base, with 10 bases between. The CDR3 is made up of 15 amino acids. Germline CDR1 LGHNA, CDR2 YNFKEQ. Written as DNA, the CDR3 is TGTGCCAGCAGCCAAGACATTAGGGGGTCCTACGAGCAGTACTTC. It is translated as CASSQDIRGSYEQYF.

In this sample, this clone turned up once. The gene calls are TRBV14 and TRBJ2-1, with 12 bases aligning to TRBD2. CDR3 size: 18 residues. V shed 4 bases, J shed 0 bases, and the junction held 7 bases outside the gene matches. Germline lookup yields CDR1 SGHDN and CDR2 FVKESK. CDR3 DNA: TGTGCCAGCAGCCGACTAGCGGGAGTAGGGAGCTCCTACAATGAGCAGTTCTTC. It codes for CASSRLAGVGSSYNEQFF. The full variable domain, completed using reference TRBV14 and TRBJ2-1, is EAGVTQFPSHSVIEKGQTVTLRCDPISGHDNLYWYRRVMGKEIKFLLHFVKESKQDESGMPNNRFLAERTGGTYSTLKVQPAELEDSGVYFCASSRLAGVGSSYNEQFFGPGTRLTVL.

This sequence joins TRBV27 and TRBJ2-3; 15 nucleotides agree with TRBD2. CDR3 length: 18 amino acids. Germline V gene data show CDR1 as MNHEY and CDR2 as SMNVEV (reference sequence). J gave up 5 bases and V 5 bases, and 11 bases lay outside the gene matches. The CDR3 here is CASSQGTSGGFSIDTQYF. Here the CDR3 DNA reads TGTGCCAGCAGTCAGGGGACTAGCGGGGGGTTCTCTATAGATACGCAGTATTTT.

This clone was counted between two and nine times. The chain recombines TRBV7-9 with TRBJ1-1; no definite D call. Germline assignment: CDR1 SEHNR and CDR2 FQNEAQ (reference sequence). This CDR3 has 14 residues. Trimming removed 5 bases at V and 1 base at J, with 11 bases between. DNA of the CDR3: TGTGCCAGCAGCGATTATTTTAGGAACACTGAAGCTTTCTTT. Translating it yields CASSDYFRNTEAFF. The entire variable domain, with the rest obtained from reference TRBV7-9 and TRBJ1-1, is as follows: DTGVSQNPRHKITKRGQNVTFRCDPISEHNRLYWYRQTLGQGPEFLTYFQNEAQLEKSRLLSDRFSAERPKGSFSTLEIQRTEQGDSAMYLCASSDYFRNTEAFFGQGTRLTVV.

The chain is built from TRBV27 and TRBJ2-7; 7 bases line up with TRBD1. The CDR3 has 15 residues. CDR1 MNHEY and CDR2 SMNVEV come from the germline V gene (reference sequence). Losses at the gene ends were 4 bases for V and 1 base for J; bases not matched to a gene: 7. CDR3 sequence: CASSSGTVLSYEQYF. The CDR3, as DNA: TGTGCCAGCAGTTCCGGGACAGTCCTTTCCTACGAGCAGTACTTC.